This TCR beta chain came from a study of neurological immune-mediated disorders. This clonotype was counted many times. The germline CDR1 and CDR2 sequences are SGHRS and YFSETQ. The CDR3 covers 16 residues. The V end was cut by 0 bases, the J end by 1 base, with 12 bases between. For the unsorted libraries, 2 million PBMCs stored at -80 C served as input. Each TCR transcript was tagged with a 10-nucleotide random UMI during 5'RACE. TCRdb reanalysed the 5' RACE reads using MiXCR and keeps one entry per CDR3 protein. The table has roughly 60,000 distinct CDR3 sequences, around 5.2% seen once. The receptor comes from a woman aged 50 to 60 with multiple sclerosis. J is TRBJ2-3 and V is TRBV5-1, with no clear D. Sequenced material: PBMCs. This chain's CDR3 is CASSLAIVGRTDTQYF. DNA of the CDR3: TGCGCCAGCAGCTTGGCCATTGTTGGACGCACAGATACGCAGTATTTT.